The clone carrying this T cell receptor beta chain was seen ten or more times. Its antigen is not known. Researchers made TCR beta libraries by using iRepertoire HTBI primers and running Arm-PCR on CDR3 regions. In the original analysis: Detected in the samples were around 59 TRBV and about 15 TRBJ segments. TCRdb used MiXCR to reprocess the multiplex PCR reads, holding one entry per CDR3 protein. TCRdb, not the original authors, processed these V and J calls. Of around 450,000 distinct CDR3 sequences listed, under 15% were seen once; the top ten hold around 15%. This specimen comes from a study of regulatory T cells in long-lasting Graves disease. The CDR3 sequence is 15 residues long. J was trimmed by 4 bases and V by 5 bases; bases with no gene match: 7. Germline CDR1 is MNHEY and CDR2 is SVGEGT. Study-wide results and caveats: TCR diversity was lower in persistent than newly diagnosed Graves' disease.

Time point: newly diagnosed GD, antithyroid drugs for less than 3 months. From RNA extracted from PBMCs, the TCR library was made. EDTA tubes received approximately 8.4 milliliters of collected peripheral blood. This sample also appeared in a second study, on T cells in Graves' hyperthyroidism and ophthalmopathy. That source reports: Carried out on the TCR CDR3, a first-round RT-PCR used the HTBI primer set.

Sequencing used peripheral blood mononuclear cells (PBMCs), obtained at new diagnosis, from a patient treated with antithyroid drugs. This sequence joins TRBV6-2 or TRBV6-3 and TRBJ2-1; 8 bases agree with TRBD1. This receptor was taken from a woman aged 30 to 39 with Graves disease. The chain's CDR3 is CASSEPGGQYNEQFF. CDR3 nucleotides: TGTGCCAGCAGTGAGCCAGGGGGCCAATACAATGAGCAGTTCTTC.